One sample yielded the 10 T cell receptor beta chains listed below, sequenced in a study of blood T cell repertoires in COVID-19. The table came from immunoSEQ multiplex PCR; TCRdb's copy has only in-frame clones and leaves some out. The sample lists more than 150,000 clones, roughly 87% occurring once. What was sequenced was PBMCs or T cells enriched from blood (not recorded which). Receptor source: a woman aged 45-60 years who had recovered from COVID-19.

The chain uses TRBV24-1 and TRBJ2-1; 15 nucleotides align to TRBD2. CDR1 and CDR2 from the germline V gene are KGHDR and SFDVKD. The junction had 6 bases not matched to a gene; V was cut back by 3 bases and J by 10 bases. The CDR3 sequence is 16 residues long. The CDR3 nucleotides read TGTGCCACCAGTGATCCAACCGGGACTAGCGGGGGGGAGCAGTTCTTC. This sequence encodes CATSDPTGTSGGEQFF.

This chain links TRBV28 with TRBJ2-7; TRBD1 is a possible D gene (6 bases). Germline V CDR1 and CDR2: MDHEN, SYDVKM. With 7 bases removed from V and 9 bases from J, the gap between germline ends came to 19 bases. CDR3 size: 13 residues. The CDR3 region is CASIPRGPSGQYF. In DNA form, the CDR3 reads TGTGCCAGCATTCCCAGGGGCCCCTCCGGGCAGTACTTC.

The rearrangement uses TRBV5-5 and TRBJ1-6; D gene unclear. This CDR3 has 13 residues. V was shortened by 1 base and J by 5 bases, with 4 bases between the two germline ends. Germline lookup yields CDR1 SGHKS and CDR2 YYEKEE (reference sequence). CDR3 in DNA: TGTGCCAGCAGCTTGACAGATAATTCACCCCTCCACTTT. Amino acids: CASSLTDNSPLHF.

The V and J genes are TRBV7-8 and TRBJ2-2; D remains ambiguous. The germline V gene encodes CDR1 SGHVS and CDR2 FQNEAQ. The V and J ends lost 0 bases and 5 bases respectively, with 16 bases between them. The CDR3 contains 17 residues. The CDR3 sequence: CASSLAHGARSTGELFF. Written as DNA, the CDR3 is TGTGCCAGCAGCTTAGCGCATGGAGCTCGAAGTACCGGGGAGCTGTTTTTT.

The V gene is TRBV19, the J gene TRBJ1-4; 8 positions match TRBD1. V lost 8 bases and J lost 7; bases outside the gene matches: 9. The CDR3 length is 14 residues. Germline CDR1 reads LNHDA; CDR2 reads SQIVND (reference sequence). CDR3: CASSPQGAVEKLFF. The DNA for the CDR3 is TGTGCCAGTTCTCCCCAGGGGGCGGTTGAAAAACTGTTTTTT.

This clone occurred once. J is TRBJ1-5 and V is TRBV27; D gene uncertain. Looked up from germline, CDR1 is MNHEY and CDR2 is SMNVEV (reference sequence). Between the trimmed V and J ends, which lost 0 bases and 4 bases, there was a span of 10 bases. This CDR3 has 15 residues. The CDR3 reads CASSLSGGPNQPQHF. The CDR3 bases are TGTGCCAGCAGTTTATCCGGTGGTCCGAATCAGCCCCAGCATTTT.

Here the CDR3 DNA reads TGTGCCAGCAGTTTAGGGAGTGGCTACACCTTC. The encoded protein is CASSLGSGYTF. The chain links TRBV12-3 or TRBV12-4 to TRBJ1-2; D ambiguous. The length of the CDR3 is 11 residues. Between the trimmed V and J ends, which lost 1 base and 7 bases, there was a span of 4 bases.

V usage is TRBV7-9 and J usage is TRBJ1-2; 7 bases agree with TRBD1. The V gene end was trimmed by 2 bases and the J gene end by 2 bases; junction bases not matched to a gene: 11. This CDR3 spans 17 amino acids. Germline CDR1 and CDR2: SEHNR and FQNEAQ (reference sequence). The CDR3 region has the DNA TGTGCCAGCAGCTTACTTCTGGACAGGCCGACGAACTATGGCTACACCTTC. Its protein product is CASSLLLDRPTNYGYTF.

The rearrangement joins TRBV28 to TRBJ2-5, with 8 positions matching TRBD1. Trimming at V came to 11 bases and at J to 1 base, leaving 12 bases not matched to a gene. Germline V gene sequence: CDR1 MDHEN, CDR2 SYDVKM. CDR3 size: 15 residues. The CDR3 coding sequence is TGTGCCGTACTCCGGACAGGGAATCCCCAAGAGACCCAGTACTTC. This codes for CAVLRTGNPQETQYF.

The chain uses TRBV6-2 or TRBV6-3 and TRBJ1-2; possibly TRBD1 for D (5 bases). The CDR3 is 15 amino acids. CDR1 MNHEY and CDR2 SVGEGT come from the germline V gene. The V end was cut by 6 bases, the J end by 8 bases, with 22 bases between. The CDR3 sequence: CASSPRGQTPRGYTF. The CDR3 nucleotides are TGTGCCAGCAGCCCTAGGGGCCAGACCCCGAGGGGCTACACCTTC.